The rows below give T cell receptor beta chains drawn from one sample of a study of T cell responses to AZD1222 COVID-19 vaccine. Measured with immunoSEQ multiplex PCR; TCRdb has only the in-frame clones, and not every one. In the table there are roughly 100,000 clones, roughly nine tenths of which are singletons. Sequenced material: peripheral blood, taken on day 0 of AZD1222 vaccination. The receptor set was obtained from an adult in good health. Each CDR3 is given with its conserved first and last residue. A D gene is named only where the DNA matches it firmly. The size entry is marked missing in some rows and otherwise reads once, few, many or a size class.

j_call | v_call | clone_size | d_call | cdr3_nt | cdr3_aa
TRBJ1-2 | TRBV7-9 | - | - | TGTGCCGGCAGGAGTAACTATGGCTACACCTTC | CAGRSNYGYTF
TRBJ1-1 | TRBV5-1 | - | - | TGCGCCAGCAGGGTGGGGGGAGACACTGAAGCTTTCTTT | CASRVGGDTEAFF
TRBJ2-6 | TRBV5-6 | - | - | TGTGCCAGCAGCGGAGGGGCGGGGGCCAACGTCCTGACTTTC | CASSGGAGANVLTF
TRBJ1-6 | TRBV5-1 | - | TRBD1 | TGCGCCAGCAGCGCGGAGGGACAGGGGGCTAGCGGTTCACCCCTCCACTTT | CASSAEGQGASGSPLHF
TRBJ2-1 | TRBV5-1 | few | TRBD2 | TGCGCCAGCAGCTCGGCTAGCGGGAGGAAGAATGAGCAGTTCTTC | CASSSASGRKNEQFF
TRBJ2-1 | TRBV6-1 | - | TRBD2 | TGTGCCAGCAGTGAAGCCCCTAGCGGGAGGCAGGTTGAGCAGTTCTTC | CASSEAPSGRQVEQFF
TRBJ1-5 | TRBV9 | - | - | TGTGCCAGCAGCCCCCGGATCCGCGGGTCGGCCGGCAATCAGCCCCAGCATTTT | CASSPRIRGSAGNQPQHF
TRBJ2-6 | TRBV28 | - | - | TGTGCCAGCATGATGGGAGCAAAGGGGCGGAGCGTCCTGACTTTC | CASMMGAKGRSVLTF
TRBJ2-1 | TRBV6-5 | few | - | TGTGCCAGCAAAACGAGAAGCTCCTACAATGAGCAGTTCTTC | CASKTRSSYNEQFF
TRBJ1-5 | TRBV24-1 | - | - | TGTGCCACCAGGCACAGGGCGGATCAGCCCCAGCATTTT | CATRHRADQPQHF
TRBJ1-5 | TRBV30 | - | - | TGTGCCTGGAGTCCCGGGACCGCCAATCAGCCCCAGCATTTT | CAWSPGTANQPQHF
TRBJ1-1 | TRBV24-1 | - | TRBD1 | TGTGCCACCAGTGGAGACAGGGTGGACACTGAAGCTTTCTTT | CATSGDRVDTEAFF
TRBJ2-1 | TRBV27 | - | - | TGTGCCAGCAGCTTTGACAGCTATCAATACAATGAGCAGTTCTTC | CASSFDSYQYNEQFF
TRBJ1-4 | TRBV10-3 | - | TRBD1 | TGTGCCATCAGTGACTACAGGGGATCTAATGAAAAACTGTTTTTT | CAISDYRGSNEKLFF
TRBJ1-4 | TRBV5-1 | - | - | TGCGCCAGCAGCTTTGGGCCTAATGAAAAACTGTTTTTT | CASSFGPNEKLFF
TRBJ1-2 | TRBV29-1 | - | - | TGCAGCGCCGCGGAGCAAGGTTATGGCTACACCTTC | CSAAEQGYGYTF
TRBJ1-3 | TRBV18 | - | - | TGTGCCAGCTCACCGGGGTTCAACTCTGGAAACACCATATATTTT | CASSPGFNSGNTIYF
TRBJ1-2 | TRBV6-5 | - | - | TGTGCCAGCAGGGCCCTGACGCAGGGCTATGGCTACACCTTC | CASRALTQGYGYTF
TRBJ2-7 | TRBV7-8 | - | - | TGTGCCAGCAGCTTGATAGCGGTGAGCTCCTACGAGCAGTACTTC | CASSLIAVSSYEQYF
TRBJ1-5 | TRBV10-1 | - | - | TGCGCCAGCAGTTCCGGACAAAACAATCAGCCCCAGCATTTT | CASSSGQNNQPQHF
TRBJ2-5 | TRBV7-9 | - | - | TGTGCCAGCAGCTCACGGAGACGGAACCAAGAGACCCAGTACTTC | CASSSRRRNQETQYF
TRBJ1-2 | TRBV6-5 | - | TRBD1 | TGTGCCAGCAGACAGGGGGGCCTCTTCGCTGGCTACACCTTC | CASRQGGLFAGYTF
TRBJ2-2 | TRBV5-4 | - | - | TGTGCCAGCAGCCCGGCATTCCCGAACACCGGGGAGCTGTTTTTT | CASSPAFPNTGELFF
TRBJ2-5 | TRBV21-1 | - | - | TGTGCCAGCAGCGATCGGGACAGGGGGCTCGAGACCCAGTACTTC | CASSDRDRGLETQYF
TRBJ2-5 | TRBV29-1 | - | - | TGCAGCGTTGCATTGCTGCTGGGGGAGACCCAGTACTTC | CSVALLLGETQYF
TRBJ1-4 | TRBV30 | - | TRBD1 | TGTGCCTGGAGTGTAGGCTCAGGGGGCTCGAAACTGTTTTTT | CAWSVGSGGSKLFF
TRBJ1-1 | TRBV5-4 | - | - | TGTGCCAGCAGCAGCGGTTCGACCTCATCGGCTTTCTTT | CASSSGSTSSAFF
TRBJ1-6 | TRBV14 | - | - | TGTGCCAGCACCGCAACCAGAGTCTCACCCCTCCACTTT | CASTATRVSPLHF
TRBJ1-5 | TRBV5-1 | - | - | TGCGCCAGCAGCTTGGGCGGTGAGGGAGTATGGAATCAGCCCCAGCATTTT | CASSLGGEGVWNQPQHF
TRBJ1-6 | TRBV6-4 | - | - | TGTGCCAGCAGTGAAAGTTTCGGAACAGCGGTGGGTTCACCCCTCCACTTT | CASSESFGTAVGSPLHF
TRBJ1-1 | TRBV5-1 | - | - | TGCGCCAGCAGCTTGGAGGAAGTGAACACTGAAGCTTTCTTT | CASSLEEVNTEAFF
TRBJ1-6 | TRBV10-2 | few | - | TGCGCCAGCAGTGAAACAGGGTGGAGTTCACCCCTCCACTTT | CASSETGWSSPLHF
TRBJ1-5 | TRBV15 | - | - | TGTGCCACCGGATTGGGAGGCAATCAGCCCCAGCATTTT | CATGLGGNQPQHF
TRBJ2-7 | TRBV27 | - | - | TGTGCCAGCAGTTTACCCGGTAGCTACGAGCAGTACTTC | CASSLPGSYEQYF
TRBJ1-5 | TRBV28 | - | TRBD1 | TGTGCCAGCAGTACGACAGGGGGCGGCAATCAGCCCCAGCATTTT | CASSTTGGGNQPQHF
TRBJ2-4 | TRBV3-1/TRBV3-2 | - | - | TGTGCCAGCAGCCAAGATCACAGCCGACTAAACATTCAGTACTTC | CASSQDHSRLNIQYF
TRBJ1-2 | TRBV29-1 | - | - | TGCAGCGTTGTCCGGGACGGCTCTAACTATGGCTACACCTTC | CSVVRDGSNYGYTF